The text below deals with one T cell receptor (beta chain). Germline V gene sequence: CDR1 PRHDT, CDR2 FYEKMQ (reference sequence). Losses at the gene ends were 6 bases for V and 4 bases for J; bases not matched to a gene: 5. The CDR3 runs 13 residues. These data come from a study of blood T cell repertoires in COVID-19. Background on the study: Spain, Italy and the United States supplied samples that represented acute and convalescent COVID-19. From T cells, B-cell-depleted T cells, or PBMCs came the material, which was cDNA or gDNA.

In the source study's methods: Scientists estimated how many nucleated cells there were by amplifying reference gene primers. Assay used: immunoSEQ multiplex PCR; TCRdb lists only in-frame clones, some missing. V and J calls and clone size follow that table, whereas D and trimming were derived from the DNA. The sample carries just under 350,000 clones, 88% recorded once. Patients in Seattle were enrolled during active infection, then followed longitudinally. The sequenced sample was peripheral blood. This TCR came from a woman in her seventies with COVID-19, enrolled during active disease. The chain carries TRBV13 and TRBJ1-1, with TRBD1 matching over 7 bases. As DNA, the CDR3 is TGTGCCAGCAGTTTACAGGGGCCCACTGAAGCTTTCTTT. It translates to CASSLQGPTEAFF.